What follows are 23 T cell receptor beta chains derived from one specimen sequenced in a study of CD8+CD57+ T cells in acquired aplastic anemia. Patients selected for sequencing had displayed CD8+CD57+ cell expansion by flow cytometry. The template used for profiling TCR beta VDJ and CDR3 was genomic DNA. From the reads, TCRdb called clonotypes with MiXCR, one entry per CDR3 protein. The data hold hundreds of thousands of distinct CDR3 sequences, with approximately 45% observed a single time. The source material was sorted CD4+, CD8+, or CD8+CD57+ T cells (not recorded which) from PBMCs. These receptors all stem from a human donor with aplastic anemia.

This clonotype occurred many times. The CDR3 loop is CAWRTGTGSYEQYF. The CDR3 DNA reads TGTGCCTGGAGGACCGGGACAGGTAGTTACGAGCAGTACTTC. V and J are TRBV30 and TRBJ2-7; TRBD1 matches 8 bases. The V gene's germline CDR1 is GTSNPN and CDR2 SVGIG (reference sequence). V gave up 3 bases and J gave up 4 bases; unmatched junction bases: 8. This CDR3 spans 14 amino acids.

The rearrangement links TRBV9 to TRBJ2-1, with 9 bases that match TRBD1. The V and J ends lost 4 bases and 8 bases, in that order; junction bases with no gene match: 7. CDR1 is SGDLS and CDR2 is YYNGEE in the germline V gene. The CDR3 totals 14 residues. The CDR3 loop is CASSWGQGRDEQFF. CDR3 sequence (DNA): TGTGCCAGCAGCTGGGGACAGGGCAGGGATGAGCAGTTCTTC.

V and J are TRBV25-1 and TRBJ1-6; D is perhaps TRBD1 (5 bases). This CDR3 region has 14 residues. V lost 2 bases to trimming and J lost 16 bases, with 18 bases between them. Germline lookup yields CDR1 MGHDK and CDR2 SYGVNS. CDR3 protein: CASSERDGMLFLHF. Written as DNA, the CDR3 is TGTGCCAGCAGTGAACGGGACGGTATGTTGTTTCTCCACTTT. Together with reference TRBV25-1 and TRBJ1-6, the CDR3 gives the full variable domain: EADIYQTPRYLVIGTGKKITLECSQTMGHDKMYWYQQDPGMELHLIHYSYGVNSTEKGDLSSESTVSRIRTEHFPLTLESARPSHTSQYLCASSERDGMLFLHFGNGTRLTVT.

This clonotype was recorded at least ten times. The J gene is TRBJ2-5, the V gene TRBV30; D not certain. CDR1 is GTSNPN and CDR2 is SVGIG in the germline V gene (reference sequence). The V end was cut by 0 bases, the J end by 1 base, with 9 bases between. The CDR3 is made up of 14 amino acids. This chain's CDR3 is CAWSVPEIQETQYF. DNA of the CDR3: TGTGCCTGGAGTGTACCCGAGATCCAAGAGACCCAGTACTTC.

The chain joins TRBV7-2 to TRBJ1-6, with D perhaps matching TRBD1 (6 bases). The germline V and J ends were trimmed by 5 bases and 3 bases, with 14 bases remaining between them. Germline V lookup: CDR1 SGHTA, CDR2 FQGNSA. There are 16 residues in the CDR3. CDR3 sequence: CASSQRQEIYNSPLHF. CDR3 nucleotides: TGTGCCAGCAGCCAAAGACAGGAAATCTATAATTCACCCCTCCACTTT. Full variable domain (rest looked up from reference TRBV7-2 and TRBJ1-6): GAGVSQSPSNKVTEKGKDVELRCDPISGHTALYWYRQSLGQGLEFLIYFQGNSAPDKSGLPSDRFSAERTGGSVSTLTIQRTQQEDSAVYLCASSQRQEIYNSPLHFGNGTRLTVT.

This chain uses TRBV30 with TRBJ2-6; no firm D call. The ends were cut back, 7 bases at V and 0 bases at J, with 13 bases in the middle. In germline, CDR1 is GTSNPN, CDR2 SVGIG (reference sequence). The CDR3 contains 15 residues. The CDR3 region has the DNA TGTGCCTTCCAATCTGCCACCTCTGGGGCCAACGTCCTGACTTTC. Translated, it gives CAFQSATSGANVLTF.

This sequence joins TRBV30 and TRBJ2-7; a weak D match, TRBD1 (6 bases). Trimming shortened V by 2 bases and J by 3 bases, and 14 bases separated the two germline ends. The germline V gene has CDR1 GTSNPN and CDR2 SVGIG (reference sequence). The CDR3 has 14 amino acids. The CDR3 sequence: CAWSYEGDDYEQYF. CDR3 bases: TGTGCCTGGAGTTACGAGGGGGATGACTACGAGCAGTACTTC.

Ten or more counts support this clonotype. The conserved phenylalanine or tryptophan normally closing the CDR3 is absent here, so this likely arose from a read error. The chain recombines TRBV7-9 with TRBJ2-5; 7 nucleotides align to TRBD1. The CDR3 has 14 amino acids. Germline V CDR1 and CDR2: SEHNR, FQNEAQ (reference sequence). The J segment lost 2 bases and the V segment lost 5 bases, leaving 5 bases of the junction unmatched. CDR3 region: CASSAGTVQETQYL. The CDR3 nucleotides are TGTGCCAGCAGCGCTGGGACAGTACAAGAGACCCAGTACCTC.

CDR3 amino acids: CATSEGDSDIEMDTEAFF. In DNA form, the CDR3 reads TGTGCCACCAGTGAGGGGGACAGTGATATAGAGATGGACACTGAAGCTTTCTTT. The chain recombines TRBV24-1 with TRBJ1-1; 7 nucleotides align to TRBD1. Germline CDR1 reads KGHDR; CDR2 reads SFDVKD. This CDR3 has 18 residues. Trimming took 4 bases from V and 3 from J; bases not matched to a gene: 16.

The V and J genes are TRBV2 and TRBJ2-3; tentative D call: TRBD1 (5 bases). This CDR3 region has 16 residues. The ends were cut back, 5 bases at V and 0 bases at J, with 15 bases in the middle. Germline assignment: CDR1 SNHLY and CDR2 FYNNEI. The CDR3 is CASSRTQGPSTDTQYF. As DNA, the CDR3 is TGTGCCAGCAGTCGAACGCAGGGTCCTAGCACAGATACGCAGTATTTT.

The chain is built from TRBV14 and TRBJ1-2, with D hard to call. V was shortened by 5 bases and J by 4 bases, with 20 bases between the two germline ends. The germline CDR1 and CDR2 sequences are SGHDN and FVKESK. CDR3 length: 16 amino acids. CDR3 DNA: TGTGCCAGCAGCGTCGTAGGGAAGGCCACCCGCTATGGCTACACCTTC. This sequence encodes CASSVVGKATRYGYTF.

This chain uses TRBV29-1 with TRBJ1-6; TRBD1 is a possible D gene (6 bases). Germline V CDR1 and CDR2: SQVTM, ANQGSEA. V lost 6 bases and J lost 8, with 17 bases in between. CDR3 size: 14 residues. The CDR3: CSVSPGQGDSPLHF. The CDR3 bases are TGCAGCGTGAGCCCGGGACAAGGGGATTCACCCCTCCACTTT.

This sequence joins TRBV14 and TRBJ1-2; D is unresolved. This CDR3 comprises 15 residues. The germline CDR1 and CDR2 sequences are SGHDN and FVKESK. V lost 0 bases, J lost 4 bases, and 12 bases lay in between. In DNA, the CDR3 is TGTGCCAGCAGCCAAGATTTTACTCAAGGCTATGGCTACACCTTC. It translates to CASSQDFTQGYGYTF.

The chain combines TRBV7-2 with TRBJ2-5; D remains ambiguous. Germline loops: CDR1 SGHTA, CDR2 FQGNSA. Between the trimmed V and J ends, which lost 0 bases and 2 bases, there was a span of 19 bases. The CDR3 is 18 residues long. The DNA of the CDR3 is TGTGCCAGCAGCTTAGCGCGGTATTCCCTCTACGGGCAAGAGACCCAGTACTTC. The encoded protein is CASSLARYSLYGQETQYF.

This chain joins TRBV7-2 and TRBJ2-6, with D unresolved. CDR3 size: 14 residues. V was shortened by 1 base and J by 4 bases, with 5 bases between the two germline ends. CDR1 is SGHTA and CDR2 is FQGNSA in the germline V gene. This chain's CDR3 is CASSLVEGANVLTF. As DNA, the CDR3 is TGTGCCAGCAGCTTAGTAGAGGGGGCCAACGTCCTGACTTTC.

Many counts were recorded for this clonotype. The V gene is TRBV20-1, the J gene TRBJ1-2; 7 nucleotides align to TRBD1. Germline V gene data show CDR1 as DFQATT and CDR2 as SNEGSKA (reference sequence). The CDR3 spans 17 residues. V was clipped by 0 bases and J by 1 base; unmatched bases: 11. The CDR3 coding sequence is TGCAGTGCTAGAGATTTAACAGGGGAATGGCGTAACTATGGCTACACCTTC. This translates into CSARDLTGEWRNYGYTF.

This clonotype was observed at least ten times. The chain is built from TRBV7-3 and TRBJ2-7; tentative D call: TRBD1 (6 bases). Deletions cut 5 bases from V and 2 bases from J, with 19 bases between. Germline CDR1 is SGHTA and CDR2 is FQGTGA. The CDR3 runs 16 residues. CDR3 loop: CASSRSGTHPAYEQYF. The CDR3 DNA reads as TGTGCCAGCAGCCGTTCCGGGACACACCCTGCCTACGAGCAGTACTTC.

This clonotype was picked up many times. V is TRBV6-2 or TRBV6-3 and J is TRBJ2-7; possibly TRBD1 for D (5 bases). Trimming removed 6 bases at V and 5 bases at J, with 11 bases between. Germline loops: CDR1 MNHEY, CDR2 SVGEGT. The CDR3 totals 12 residues. The CDR3 sequence is CASSPGSHEQYF. The DNA of the CDR3 is TGTGCCAGCAGCCCAGGGTCCCACGAGCAGTACTTC.

Turning to this clonotype: A much larger clone lies one base from this, so it may be a read error. V usage is TRBV7-9 and J usage is TRBJ2-1; the match to TRBD2 covers 11 bases. V was clipped by 5 bases and J by 10 bases; unmatched bases: 13. Germline-derived CDR1 and CDR2 are SEHNR and FQNEAQ (reference sequence). There are 16 residues in the CDR3. CDR3 sequence: CASSPQTSGDSYEQFF. In DNA, the CDR3 is TGTGCCAGCAGCCCTCAGACTAGCGGGGATTCCTACGAGCAGTTCTTC.

V usage is TRBV19 and J usage is TRBJ2-7, with TRBD2 as a possible D gene (5 bases). Trimming removed 9 bases from V and 4 bases from J, with 16 bases in between. Germline-derived CDR1 and CDR2 are LNHDA and SQIVND (reference sequence). This CDR3 spans 13 amino acids. The CDR3 here is CASRGPLGYEQYF. The CDR3, as DNA: TGTGCCAGCCGAGGGCCCCTTGGGTACGAGCAGTACTTC. The complete variable domain, with remaining parts taken from reference TRBV19 and TRBJ2-7, reads DGGITQSPKYLFRKEGQNVTLSCEQNLNHDAMYWYRQDPGQGLRLIYYSQIVNDFQKGDIAEGYSVSREKKESFPLTVTSAQKNPTAFYLCASRGPLGYEQYFGPGTRLTVT.

The V gene is TRBV15, the J gene TRBJ2-5; the D gene is possibly TRBD1 (5 bases). Germline V gene lookup returns CDR1 LNHNV and CDR2 YYDKDF (reference sequence). The CDR3 is 14 residues long. V was shortened by 5 bases and J by 4 bases, with 14 bases between the two germline ends. CDR3 protein: CATSVTGMGETQYF. CDR3 DNA sequence: TGTGCCACCAGCGTTACAGGAATGGGAGAGACCCAGTACTTC.

The genes are TRBV5-1 and TRBJ2-1; the match to TRBD2 covers 7 bases. The J segment lost 3 bases and the V segment lost 3 bases, leaving 3 bases of the junction unmatched. The length of the CDR3 is 14 residues. Germline V CDR1 and CDR2: SGHRS, YFSETQ. CDR3: CASSSGLDYNEQFF. The CDR3 DNA sequence: TGCGCCAGCAGCTCCGGACTAGACTACAATGAGCAGTTCTTC.

The rearrangement links TRBV29-1 to TRBJ1-2, with 7 bases lining up with TRBD1. CDR1 SQVTM and CDR2 ANQGSEA come from the germline V gene. The CDR3 covers 14 residues. J was trimmed by 3 bases and V by 7 bases; bases with no gene match: 11. The CDR3 DNA sequence: TGCAGCGCTGATTGGCAGGGGGTTGACTATGGCTACACCTTC. Its protein product is CSADWQGVDYGYTF.